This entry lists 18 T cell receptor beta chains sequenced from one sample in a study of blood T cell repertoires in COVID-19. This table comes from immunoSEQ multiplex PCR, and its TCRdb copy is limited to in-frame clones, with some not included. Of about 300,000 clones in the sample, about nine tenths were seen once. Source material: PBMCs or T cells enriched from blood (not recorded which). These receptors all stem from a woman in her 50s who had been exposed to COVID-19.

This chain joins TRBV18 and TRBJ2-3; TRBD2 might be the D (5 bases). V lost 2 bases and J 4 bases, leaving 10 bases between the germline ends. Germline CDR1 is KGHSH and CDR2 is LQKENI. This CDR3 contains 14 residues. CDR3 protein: CASSPGKGADTQYF. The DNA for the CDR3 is TGTGCCAGCTCACCAGGGAAGGGAGCAGATACGCAGTATTTT. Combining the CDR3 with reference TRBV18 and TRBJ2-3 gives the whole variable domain NAGVMQNPRHLVRRRGQEARLRCSPMKGHSHVYWYRQLPEEGLKFMVYLQKENIIDESGMPKERFSAEFPKEGPSILRIQQVVRGDSAAYFCASSPGKGADTQYFGPGTRLTVL.

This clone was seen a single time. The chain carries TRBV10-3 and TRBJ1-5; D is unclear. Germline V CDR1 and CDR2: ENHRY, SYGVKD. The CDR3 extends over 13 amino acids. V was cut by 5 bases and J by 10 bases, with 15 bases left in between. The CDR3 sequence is CAISPGLARPQHF. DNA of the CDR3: TGTGCCATCAGTCCCGGCCTAGCTCGTCCCCAGCATTTT.

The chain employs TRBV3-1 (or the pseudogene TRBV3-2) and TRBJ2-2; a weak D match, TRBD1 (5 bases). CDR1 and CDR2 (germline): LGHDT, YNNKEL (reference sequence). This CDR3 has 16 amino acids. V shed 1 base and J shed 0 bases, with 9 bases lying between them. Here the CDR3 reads CASSQVLTANTGELFF. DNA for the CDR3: TGTGCCAGCAGCCAAGTTCTGACAGCGAACACCGGGGAGCTGTTTTTT.

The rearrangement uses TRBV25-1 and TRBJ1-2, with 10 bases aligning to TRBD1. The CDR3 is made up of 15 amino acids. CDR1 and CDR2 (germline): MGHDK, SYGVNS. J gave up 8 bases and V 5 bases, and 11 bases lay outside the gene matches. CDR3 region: CASSTPGQGFRGYTF. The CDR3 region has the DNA TGTGCCAGCAGTACCCCGGGACAGGGGTTCAGGGGCTACACCTTC.

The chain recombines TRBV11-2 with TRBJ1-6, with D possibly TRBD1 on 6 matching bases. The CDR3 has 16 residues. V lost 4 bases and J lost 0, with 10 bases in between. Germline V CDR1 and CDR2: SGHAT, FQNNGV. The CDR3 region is CASSSDSSSYNSPLHF. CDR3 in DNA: TGTGCCAGCAGCTCGGACAGTAGCTCCTATAATTCACCCCTCCACTTT.

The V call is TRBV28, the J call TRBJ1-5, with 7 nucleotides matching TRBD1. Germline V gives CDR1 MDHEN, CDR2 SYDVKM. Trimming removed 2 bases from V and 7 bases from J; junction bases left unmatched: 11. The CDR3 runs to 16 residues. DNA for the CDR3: TGTGCCAGCAGTTTAATGGAGGGGGCAAGAGGACAGCCCCAGCATTTT. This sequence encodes CASSLMEGARGQPQHF.

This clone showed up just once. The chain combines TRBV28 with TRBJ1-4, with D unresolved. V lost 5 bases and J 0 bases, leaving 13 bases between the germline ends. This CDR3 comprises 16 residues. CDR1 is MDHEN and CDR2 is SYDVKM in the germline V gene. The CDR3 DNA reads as TGTGCCAGCAGTCGCGGTCCCTCCACAACTAATGAAAAACTGTTTTTT. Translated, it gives CASSRGPSTTNEKLFF.

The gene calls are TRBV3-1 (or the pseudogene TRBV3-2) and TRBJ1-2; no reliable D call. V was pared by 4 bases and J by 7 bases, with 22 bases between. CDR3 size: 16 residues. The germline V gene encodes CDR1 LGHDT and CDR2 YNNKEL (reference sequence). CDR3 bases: TGTGCCAGCAGCCGAGAGGGCGCTCTTCGCCAGTTTGGCTACACCTTC. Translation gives CASSREGALRQFGYTF.

The CDR3 region has the DNA TGCAGTGCTAGTGCCCGGACAGGGCCAAACTTCAATCAGCCCCAGCATTTT. It translates to CSASARTGPNFNQPQHF. The chain carries TRBV20-1 and TRBJ1-5; TRBD1 matches at 8 bases. The V segment lost 3 bases and the J segment 3 bases; nucleotides outside the gene matches: 13. The germline V gene encodes CDR1 DFQATT and CDR2 SNEGSKA (reference sequence). The CDR3 consists of 17 residues.

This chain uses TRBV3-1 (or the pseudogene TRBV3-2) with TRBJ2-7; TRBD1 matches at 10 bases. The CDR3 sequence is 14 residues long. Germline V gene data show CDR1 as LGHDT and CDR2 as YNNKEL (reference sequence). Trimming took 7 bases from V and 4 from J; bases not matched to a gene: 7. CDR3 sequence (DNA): TGTGCCAGCACCGTCGGGACAGGGGTATACGAGCAGTACTTC. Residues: CASTVGTGVYEQYF.

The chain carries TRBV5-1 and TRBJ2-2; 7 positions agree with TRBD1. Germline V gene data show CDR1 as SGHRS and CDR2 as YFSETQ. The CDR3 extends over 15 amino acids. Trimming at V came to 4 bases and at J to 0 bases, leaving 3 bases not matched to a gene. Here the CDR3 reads CASSQGTANTGELFF. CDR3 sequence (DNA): TGCGCCAGCAGCCAAGGGACAGCGAACACCGGGGAGCTGTTTTTT.

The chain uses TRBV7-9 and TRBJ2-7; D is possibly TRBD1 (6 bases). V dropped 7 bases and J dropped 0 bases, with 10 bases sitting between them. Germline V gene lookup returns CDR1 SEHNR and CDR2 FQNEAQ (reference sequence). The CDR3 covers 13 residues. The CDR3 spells CASNRDHSYEQYF. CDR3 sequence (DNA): TGTGCCAGCAACAGGGACCACTCCTACGAGCAGTACTTC.

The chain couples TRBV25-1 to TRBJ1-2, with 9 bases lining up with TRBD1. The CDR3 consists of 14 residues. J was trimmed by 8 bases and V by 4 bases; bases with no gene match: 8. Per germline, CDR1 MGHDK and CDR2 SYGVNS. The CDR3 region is CASSGIQGARGYTF. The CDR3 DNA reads TGTGCCAGCAGTGGAATACAGGGGGCGAGGGGCTACACCTTC.

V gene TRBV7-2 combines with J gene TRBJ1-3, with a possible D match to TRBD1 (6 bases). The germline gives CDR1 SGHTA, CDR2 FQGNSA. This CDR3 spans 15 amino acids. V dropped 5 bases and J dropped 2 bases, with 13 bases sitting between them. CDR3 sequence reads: CASSQVGATGNTIYF. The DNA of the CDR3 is TGTGCCAGCAGCCAGGTGGGGGCGACTGGAAACACCATATATTTT.

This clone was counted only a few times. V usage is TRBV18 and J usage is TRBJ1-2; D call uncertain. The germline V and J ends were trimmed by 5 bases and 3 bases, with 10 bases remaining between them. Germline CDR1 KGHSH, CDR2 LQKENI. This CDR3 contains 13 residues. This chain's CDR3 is CASSANRDYGYTF. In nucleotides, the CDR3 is TGTGCCAGCTCAGCCAACCGAGACTATGGCTACACCTTC.

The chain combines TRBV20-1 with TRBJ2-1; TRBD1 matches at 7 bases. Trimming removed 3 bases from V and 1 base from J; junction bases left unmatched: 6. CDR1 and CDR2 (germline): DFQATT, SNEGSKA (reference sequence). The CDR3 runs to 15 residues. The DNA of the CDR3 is TGCAGTGCTAGTGAAAACAGGGGATCCTACAATGAGCAGTTCTTC. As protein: CSASENRGSYNEQFF.

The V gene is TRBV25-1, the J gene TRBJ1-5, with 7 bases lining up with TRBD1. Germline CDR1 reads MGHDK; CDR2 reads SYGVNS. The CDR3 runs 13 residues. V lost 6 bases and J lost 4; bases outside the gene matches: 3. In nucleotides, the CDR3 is TGTGCCAGCAGCCGGGACAGAAATCAGCCCCAGCATTTT. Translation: CASSRDRNQPQHF.

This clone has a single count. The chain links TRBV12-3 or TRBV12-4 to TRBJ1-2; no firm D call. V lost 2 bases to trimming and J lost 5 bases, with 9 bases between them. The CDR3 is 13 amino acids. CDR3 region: CASSLRELYGYTF. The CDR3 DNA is TGTGCCAGCAGTTTAAGGGAGCTTTATGGCTACACCTTC.